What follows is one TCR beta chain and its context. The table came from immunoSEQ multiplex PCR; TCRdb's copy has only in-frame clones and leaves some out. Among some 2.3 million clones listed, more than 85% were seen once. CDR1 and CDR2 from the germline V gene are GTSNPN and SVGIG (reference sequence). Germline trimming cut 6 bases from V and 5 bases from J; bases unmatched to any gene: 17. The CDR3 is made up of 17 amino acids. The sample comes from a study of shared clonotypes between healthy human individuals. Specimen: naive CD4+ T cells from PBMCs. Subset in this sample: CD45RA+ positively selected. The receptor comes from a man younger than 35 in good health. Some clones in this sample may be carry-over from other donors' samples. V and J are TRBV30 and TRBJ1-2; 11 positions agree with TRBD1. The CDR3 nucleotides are TGTGCCTGTCCGAGGGGGGGACAGGGGGTTTCAGAGTATGGCTACACCTTC. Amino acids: CACPRGGQGVSEYGYTF.